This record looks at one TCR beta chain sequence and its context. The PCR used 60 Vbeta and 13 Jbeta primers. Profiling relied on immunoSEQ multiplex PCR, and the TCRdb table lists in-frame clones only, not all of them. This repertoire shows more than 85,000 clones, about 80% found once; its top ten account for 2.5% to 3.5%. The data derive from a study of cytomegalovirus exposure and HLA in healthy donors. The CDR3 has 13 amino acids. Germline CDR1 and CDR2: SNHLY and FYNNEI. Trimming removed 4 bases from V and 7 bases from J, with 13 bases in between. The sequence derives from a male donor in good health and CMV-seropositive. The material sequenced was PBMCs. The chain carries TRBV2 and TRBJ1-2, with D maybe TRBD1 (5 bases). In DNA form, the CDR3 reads TGTGCCAGCAGTGGGTACTTTCAGGGTGGCTACACCTTC. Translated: CASSGYFQGGYTF.